These 6 T cell receptor beta chains came from one sample sequenced in a study of control samples from healthy donors and cancer patients. Clones were read by immunoSEQ multiplex PCR, and TCRdb kept only the in-frame ones, dropping some. The sample includes some 87,000 clones, 80% to 90% of them seen just once. Sequenced: PBMCs. The origin of the receptors is a man aged 60 to 75 with head and neck cancer.

The chain has TRBV5-4 and TRBJ2-5, with 7 bases identical to TRBD2. The CDR3 is 14 residues long. V lost 0 bases and J lost 5; bases outside the gene matches: 4. Germline V CDR1 and CDR2: SGHNT, YYREEE (reference sequence). CDR3 protein: CASSLVGGAETQYF. The CDR3 bases are TGTGCCAGCAGCTTGGTGGGAGGGGCTGAGACCCAGTACTTC.

Here the CDR3 DNA reads TGTGCCAGTTCAGTGAATCCGACGGTCGGAGAGACCCAGTACTTC. It codes for CASSVNPTVGETQYF. The chain carries TRBV19 and TRBJ2-5; the D is unclear. V dropped 8 bases and J dropped 4 bases, with 20 bases sitting between them. The V gene's germline CDR1 is LNHDA and CDR2 SQIVND (reference sequence). CDR3 length: 15 residues.

The chain is built from TRBV19 and TRBJ1-4; no reliable D call. This CDR3 comprises 16 residues. Trimming pared 3 bases from V and 0 bases from J, leaving 11 bases between. Germline V gene data show CDR1 as LNHDA and CDR2 as SQIVND (reference sequence). CDR3 region: CASSIIHLPTNEKLFF. As DNA, the CDR3 is TGTGCCAGTAGTATCATCCACCTCCCAACTAATGAAAAACTGTTTTTT.

This chain uses TRBV7-9 with TRBJ1-1; 7 bases line up with TRBD1. The V gene end was trimmed by 3 bases and the J gene end by 4 bases; junction bases not matched to a gene: 14. The CDR3 has 17 amino acids. Germline loops: CDR1 SEHNR, CDR2 FQNEAQ (reference sequence). Written as DNA, the CDR3 is TGTGCCAGCAGCTTCCCGGGCCGGAGGGGGCGCGGCACTGAAGCTTTCTTT. This translates into CASSFPGRRGRGTEAFF.

The chain couples TRBV6-5 to TRBJ1-1, with D possibly matching TRBD1 (6 bases). The germline V and J ends were trimmed by 7 bases and 5 bases, with 17 bases remaining between them. The CDR3 is 14 residues long. CDR1 is MNHEY, CDR2 SVGAGI, per germline. The CDR3 sequence: CASIHRGGVTEAFF. CDR3 nucleotides: TGTGCCAGCATCCACAGAGGGGGAGTAACTGAAGCTTTCTTT.

This rearrangement joins TRBV2 to TRBJ2-3, with D hard to call. CDR3 size: 14 residues. Germline lookup yields CDR1 SNHLY and CDR2 FYNNEI. Trimming shortened V by 6 bases and J by 1 base, and 11 bases separated the two germline ends. This CDR3 reads CASRGGPGTDTQYF. The DNA for the CDR3 is TGTGCCAGCAGGGGTGGGCCTGGCACAGATACGCAGTATTTT.